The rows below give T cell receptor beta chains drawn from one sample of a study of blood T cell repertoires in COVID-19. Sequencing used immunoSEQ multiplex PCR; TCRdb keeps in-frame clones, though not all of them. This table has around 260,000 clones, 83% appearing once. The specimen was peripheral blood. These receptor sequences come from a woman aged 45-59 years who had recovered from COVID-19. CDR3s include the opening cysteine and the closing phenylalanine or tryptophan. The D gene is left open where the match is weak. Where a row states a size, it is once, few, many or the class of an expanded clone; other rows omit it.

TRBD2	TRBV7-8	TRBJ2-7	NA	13	CASSRRGGYEQYF	TGTGCCAGCAGCCGGCGGGGGGGCTACGAGCAGTACTTC
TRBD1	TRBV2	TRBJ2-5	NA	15	CASSGQGARGETQYF	TGTGCCAGCAGCGGACAGGGGGCGCGGGGAGAGACCCAGTACTTC
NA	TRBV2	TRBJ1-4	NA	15	CASSTTAIGREKLFF	TGTGCCAGCAGTACAACAGCTATCGGAAGGGAAAAACTGTTTTTT
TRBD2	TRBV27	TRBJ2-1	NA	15	CASSLTSGENNEQFF	TGTGCCAGCAGTCTGACTAGCGGGGAAAACAATGAGCAGTTCTTC
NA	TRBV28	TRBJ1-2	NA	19	CASSLSFGAGDSSIYGYTF	TGTGCCAGCAGTTTGAGTTTCGGGGCAGGGGATAGTTCAATCTATGGCTACACCTTC
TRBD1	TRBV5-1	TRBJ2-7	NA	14	CASSKGQGTYEQYF	TGCGCCAGCAGCAAGGGACAGGGGACATACGAGCAGTACTTC
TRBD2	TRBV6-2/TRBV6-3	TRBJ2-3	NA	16	CASSYGTSSYTDTQYF	TGTGCCAGCAGTTATGGGACTAGCTCCTACACAGATACGCAGTATTTT
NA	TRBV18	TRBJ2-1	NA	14	CASSPGRTNNEQFF	TGTGCCAGCTCACCAGGTAGGACAAACAATGAGCAGTTCTTC
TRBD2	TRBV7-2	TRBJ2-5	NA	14	CASSFRGRQETQYF	TGTGCCAGCAGCTTTCGCGGGAGGCAAGAGACCCAGTACTTC
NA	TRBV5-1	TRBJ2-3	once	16	CASSLSSIGGPDTQYF	TGCGCCAGCAGCTTGTCCAGCATCGGAGGGCCAGATACGCAGTATTTT
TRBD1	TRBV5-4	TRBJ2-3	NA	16	CASSLGTGGGTDTQYF	TGTGCCAGCAGCTTAGGGACAGGGGGCGGCACAGATACGCAGTATTTT
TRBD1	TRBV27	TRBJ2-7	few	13	CASSSGQGFEQYF	TGTGCCAGCAGTTCGGGACAGGGGTTTGAGCAGTACTTC
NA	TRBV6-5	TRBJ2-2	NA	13	CASSYPYTGELFF	TGTGCCAGCAGTTACCCGTACACCGGGGAGCTGTTTTTT
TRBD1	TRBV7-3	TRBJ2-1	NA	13	CASSSQGGQGQFF	TGTGCCAGCAGCTCCCAAGGGGGCCAGGGGCAGTTCTTC
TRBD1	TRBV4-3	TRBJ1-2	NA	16	CASSQLGTGKVYGYTF	TGCGCCAGCAGCCAACTCGGGACAGGGAAGGTATATGGCTACACCTTC
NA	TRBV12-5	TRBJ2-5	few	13	CASGPDSGETQYF	TGTGCTAGTGGTCCCGACAGCGGGGAGACCCAGTACTTC
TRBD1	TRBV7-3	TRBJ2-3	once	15	CASSRQGAWADTQYF	TGTGCCAGCAGCCGACAGGGGGCTTGGGCAGATACGCAGTATTTT
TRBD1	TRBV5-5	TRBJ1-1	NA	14	CASSIPQGDTEAFF	TGTGCCAGCAGCATTCCCCAGGGGGACACTGAAGCTTTCTTT
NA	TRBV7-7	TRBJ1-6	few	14	CASSSFGANSPLHF	TGTGCCAGCAGCTCATTTGGGGCGAATTCACCCCTCCACTTT
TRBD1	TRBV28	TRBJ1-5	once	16	CASSGLQGQSNQPQHF	TGTGCCAGCAGTGGACTACAGGGGCAGAGCAATCAGCCCCAGCATTTT
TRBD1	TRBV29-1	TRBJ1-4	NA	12	CSAGQGGEKLFF	TGCAGCGCTGGACAGGGGGGTGAAAAACTGTTTTTT
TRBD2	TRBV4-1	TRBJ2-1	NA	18	CASSPPGLAGGAYNEQFF	TGCGCCAGCAGCCCCCCGGGACTAGCGGGGGGCGCCTACAATGAGCAGTTCTTC
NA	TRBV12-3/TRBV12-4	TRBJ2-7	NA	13	CASSLAASYEQYF	TGTGCCAGCAGTTTGGCGGCTAGCTACGAGCAGTACTTC
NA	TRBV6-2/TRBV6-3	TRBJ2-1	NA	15	CASSYSETSLDEQFF	TGTGCCAGCAGTTACTCTGAGACTAGTCTCGATGAGCAGTTCTTC
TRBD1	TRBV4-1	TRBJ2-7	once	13	CASSRGTGNEQYF	TGCGCCAGCAGCCGAGGGACAGGCAACGAGCAGTACTTC
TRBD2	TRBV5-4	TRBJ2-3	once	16	CASSLDPAGGSDTQYF	TGTGCCAGCAGCTTGGACCCAGCGGGAGGTTCGGATACGCAGTATTTT
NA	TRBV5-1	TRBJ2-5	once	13	CASSWTTEETQYF	TGCGCCAGCAGCTGGACTACAGAAGAGACCCAGTACTTC
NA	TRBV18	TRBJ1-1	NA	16	CASSPLQAGVNTEAFF	TGTGCCAGCTCACCACTCCAGGCGGGGGTAAACACTGAAGCTTTCTTT
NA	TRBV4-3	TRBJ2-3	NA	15	CASSQVGTGTDTQYF	TGCGCCAGCAGCCAAGTTGGGACTGGCACAGATACGCAGTATTTT
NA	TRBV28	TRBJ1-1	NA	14	CASRPGQLNTEAFF	TGTGCCAGCAGACCTGGACAGTTGAACACTGAAGCTTTCTTT
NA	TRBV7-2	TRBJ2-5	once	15	CASSLRGPLGETQYF	TGTGCCAGCAGCCTGCGGGGCCCCCTGGGGGAGACCCAGTACTTC
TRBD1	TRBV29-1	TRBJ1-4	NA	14	CSVEGRDRSEKLFF	TGCAGCGTTGAGGGCCGGGACAGAAGTGAAAAACTGTTTTTT
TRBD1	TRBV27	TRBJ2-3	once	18	CASSARTGSFSSTDTQYF	TGTGCCAGCAGTGCCCGGACAGGTTCTTTTTCTAGCACAGATACGCAGTATTTT
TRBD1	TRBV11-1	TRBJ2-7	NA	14	CASSSKQGAYEQYF	TGTGCCAGCAGCTCCAAACAGGGGGCCTACGAGCAGTACTTC
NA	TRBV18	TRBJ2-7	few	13	CASSPLEGFEQYF	TGTGCCAGCTCACCACTCGAGGGATTCGAGCAGTACTTC
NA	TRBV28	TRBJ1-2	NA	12	CASSYRVNGYTF	TGTGCCAGCAGTTACAGGGTAAATGGCTACACCTTC
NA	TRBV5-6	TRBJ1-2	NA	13	CASSLGVLRGYTF	TGTGCCAGCAGCTTGGGTGTACTCAGGGGCTACACCTTC
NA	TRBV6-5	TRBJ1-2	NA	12	CASPDGNYGYTF	TGTGCCAGCCCAGACGGGAACTATGGCTACACCTTC
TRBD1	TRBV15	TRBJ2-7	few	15	CATSWGGTGGREQYF	TGTGCCACCAGTTGGGGTGGGACAGGGGGTCGCGAGCAGTACTTC
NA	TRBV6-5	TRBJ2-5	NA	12	CASSSPGHSQYF	TGTGCCAGCAGTTCGCCGGGACATTCCCAGTACTTC
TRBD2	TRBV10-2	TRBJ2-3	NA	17	CASKTSRLAGYTDTQYF	TGCGCCAGCAAAACATCCCGGCTAGCGGGGTACACAGATACGCAGTATTTT
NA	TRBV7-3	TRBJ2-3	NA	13	CASSALFTDTQYF	TGTGCCAGCAGCGCACTCTTCACAGATACGCAGTATTTT
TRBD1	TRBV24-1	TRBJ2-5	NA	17	CATSDAGQGGDKETQYF	TGTGCCACCAGTGATGCCGGACAGGGGGGAGATAAAGAGACCCAGTACTTC
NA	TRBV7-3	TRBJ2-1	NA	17	CASSPKQGWTTGNEQFF	TGTGCCAGCAGCCCAAAGCAGGGTTGGACCACGGGTAATGAGCAGTTCTTC
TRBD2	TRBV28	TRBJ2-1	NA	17	CASSSRGTSLSYNEQFF	TGTGCCAGCAGTAGCCGTGGGACTAGTCTCTCCTACAATGAGCAGTTCTTC
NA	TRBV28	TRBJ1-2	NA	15	CASTSLPQGFYGYTF	TGTGCCAGCACCTCACTTCCCCAGGGTTTCTATGGCTACACCTTC
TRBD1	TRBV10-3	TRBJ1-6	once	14	CAAARQGRESPLHF	TGTGCTGCTGCTAGACAGGGTCGGGAATCACCCCTCCACTTT
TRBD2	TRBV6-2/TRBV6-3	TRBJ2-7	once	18	CASSYDLAGGQVRHEQYF	TGTGCCAGCAGTTACGATCTAGCGGGAGGCCAGGTTCGCCACGAGCAGTACTTC
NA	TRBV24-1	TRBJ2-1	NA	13	CATSGQSYNEQFF	TGTGCCACCAGTGGGCAGTCTTACAATGAGCAGTTCTTC